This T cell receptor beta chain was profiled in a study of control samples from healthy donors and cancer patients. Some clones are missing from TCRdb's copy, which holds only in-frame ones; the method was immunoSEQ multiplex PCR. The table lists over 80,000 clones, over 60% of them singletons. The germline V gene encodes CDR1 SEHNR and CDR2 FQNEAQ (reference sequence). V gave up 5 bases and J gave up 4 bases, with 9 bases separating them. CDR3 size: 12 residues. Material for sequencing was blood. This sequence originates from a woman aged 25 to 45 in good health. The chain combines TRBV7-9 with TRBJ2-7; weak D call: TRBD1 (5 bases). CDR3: CASSRAGYEQYF. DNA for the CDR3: TGTGCCAGCAGCCGGGCAGGGTACGAGCAGTACTTC.